Below are 16 T cell receptor beta chains sequenced from a single sample in a study of blood T cells in healthy people across ages. Then a second PCR, running roughly 6 to 11 cycles, was carried out with a sample-barcoded 5' primer and a J-beta primer mix. TCRdb fed the 5' RACE reads into MiXCR, producing one record per CDR3 protein. The sample lists approximately 2,000,000 distinct CDR3 sequences, about 39% occurring once. The sample was blood. The receptors were gathered from a human donor in good health.

In its sample, this clonotype was seen a few times. The chain recombines TRBV7-9 with TRBJ1-2, with D possibly TRBD1 on 6 matching bases. CDR3 length: 13 residues. V was cut by 3 bases and J by 7 bases, with 12 bases left in between. The germline CDR1 and CDR2 sequences are SEHNR and FQNEAQ (reference sequence). The CDR3 nucleotides read TGTGCCAGCAGCTTTACAGGGTTTCGTGGCTACACCTTC. It is translated as CASSFTGFRGYTF.

This clonotype was found many times. The junction shows a germline mismatch at one end, possibly a read error. V gene TRBV5-1 combines with J gene TRBJ2-7; D is unclear. Germline V gene lookup returns CDR1 SGHRS and CDR2 YFSETQ. This CDR3 contains 13 residues. In DNA, the CDR3 is TGTGCCAGCAGCTTGACGGGCTCCTACGAGCAGTACTTC. This encodes CASSLTGSYEQYF.

As to this clonotype: A much bigger clone sits one base away, suggesting this may be a read error. This rearrangement joins TRBV29-1 to TRBJ2-7; D not certain. V was shortened by 7 bases and J by 1 base, with 11 bases between the two germline ends. The CDR3 contains 12 residues. Germline CDR1 SQVTM, CDR2 ANQGSEA. CDR3 region: CSGGLGSYEQYF. Written as DNA, the CDR3 is TGCAGCGGTGGGTTGGGGTCCTACGAGCAGTACTTC.

The table lists this clonotype with a few counts. V gene TRBV6-1 combines with J gene TRBJ2-7, with D possibly matching TRBD1 (5 bases). V lost 7 bases and J 5 bases, leaving 18 bases between the germline ends. CDR1 MNHNS and CDR2 SASEGT come from the germline V gene. The CDR3 has 14 residues. The CDR3 DNA sequence: TGTGCCAGCACGGGTCGGCAGGGTACCCACGAGCAGTACTTC. This gives the protein CASTGRQGTHEQYF.

The chain recombines TRBV20-1 with TRBJ2-5; 8 nucleotides match TRBD2. CDR1 and CDR2 (germline): DFQATT, SNEGSKA (reference sequence). V shed 7 bases and J 1 base; nucleotides not matched to a gene: 5. This CDR3 has 13 residues. DNA for the CDR3: TGCAGTGTCCGTCGGGAGGGCCAAGAGACCCAGTACTTC. Protein sequence: CSVRREGQETQYF.

This clonotype was detected a few times. The CDR3 spells CASTPGQGLNEQFF. CDR3 coding DNA: TGCGCCTCCACACCGGGACAGGGACTCAATGAGCAGTTCTTC. The rearrangement joins TRBV5-1 to TRBJ2-1; 9 bases map to TRBD1. The CDR3 totals 14 residues. V lost 10 bases, J lost 6 bases, and 11 bases stayed unmatched. The germline CDR1 and CDR2 sequences are SGHRS and YFSETQ.

This clonotype was observed at least ten times. The J gene is TRBJ1-6, the V gene TRBV12-3 or TRBV12-4; possibly TRBD1 for D (5 bases). V was cut by 3 bases and J by 8 bases, with 8 bases left in between. The CDR3 has 13 amino acids. DNA for the CDR3: TGTGCCAGCAGTTTTGACAGTTATTCACCCCTCCACTTT. Encoded protein: CASSFDSYSPLHF.

The DNA for the CDR3 is TGTGCCTCCCATTCGCAGGGGGGGCCCAACTACGAGCAGTACTTC. It translates to CASHSQGGPNYEQYF. This chain uses TRBV21-1 with TRBJ2-7; the table's TRBD1 call for D was not verified on the DNA. TRBV21-1 is a listed pseudogene. This CDR3 is 15 amino acids long.

The chain is built from TRBV7-9 and TRBJ1-1; 8 bases agree with TRBD1. Germline CDR1 is SEHNR and CDR2 is FQNEAQ (reference sequence). The CDR3 is 16 amino acids. V gave up 5 bases and J gave up 3 bases; unmatched junction bases: 11. CDR3 in DNA: TGTGCCAGCAGCCACGCAGGGGGCGCGGCGGACACTGAAGCTTTCTTT. It translates to CASSHAGGAADTEAFF.

This clonotype was seen only a few times. In nucleotides, the CDR3 is TGTGCCAGCAGTGGGGGGGTCACTAGAAACACAGATACGCAGTATTTT. Protein product: CASSGGVTRNTDTQYF. The chain couples TRBV25-1 to TRBJ2-3, with a tentative D call TRBD2 (6 bases). CDR3 length equals 16 residues. V was trimmed by 4 bases and J by 2 bases, leaving 16 bases between them. In germline, CDR1 is MGHDK, CDR2 SYGVNS.

The chain recombines TRBV27 with TRBJ1-4, with TRBD1 as a possible D gene (6 bases). Between the trimmed V and J ends, which lost 5 bases and 7 bases, there was a span of 17 bases. Germline loops: CDR1 MNHEY, CDR2 SMNVEV (reference sequence). This CDR3 comprises 15 residues. CDR3 amino acids: CASSPQTGGVEKLFF. The CDR3 DNA reads TGTGCCAGCAGTCCCCAGACAGGAGGCGTTGAAAAACTGTTTTTT.

This clonotype was seen a few times. The chain links TRBV29-1 to TRBJ2-3; D is ambiguous. V gave up 0 bases and J gave up 0 bases, with 10 bases separating them. CDR3 length: 15 residues. Germline V CDR1 and CDR2: SQVTM, ANQGSEA. Here the CDR3 DNA reads TGCAGCGTTGAAGATTCGGCAGCAAGCACAGATACGCAGTATTTT. The encoded protein is CSVEDSAASTDTQYF.

There are many counts of this clonotype. At one end the junction does not follow the germline gene, possibly because of a read error. The chain employs TRBV7-3 and TRBJ2-1; TRBD2 matches 11 bases. In germline, CDR1 is SGHTA, CDR2 FQGTGA. This CDR3 spans 16 amino acids. This CDR3 is CASSVTSGGAYNEQFF. The CDR3 coding sequence is TGTGCCAGCAGCGTAACTAGCGGGGGCGCATACAATGAGCAGTTCTTC. Complete variable domain (other parts from reference TRBV7-3 and TRBJ2-1): GAGVSQTPSNKVTEKGKYVELRCDPISGHTALYWYRQSLGQGPEFLIYFQGTGAADDSGLPNDRFFAVRPEGSVSTLKIQRTERGDSAVYLCASSVTSGGAYNEQFFGPGTRLTVL.

This clonotype was counted only a few times. The junction and the germline gene differ at one end; a read error may be behind it. The chain recombines TRBV5-6 with TRBJ2-3, with a tentative D call TRBD2 (6 bases). Germline V gene lookup returns CDR1 SGHDT and CDR2 YYEEEE. This CDR3 comprises 15 residues. CDR3 bases: TGTGCCGGCAGCTCCGGGACTCCTAGCACAGATACGCAGTATTTT. As protein: CAGSSGTPSTDTQYF.

V usage is TRBV24-1 and J usage is TRBJ2-1; D unresolved. Germline V gene data show CDR1 as KGHDR and CDR2 as SFDVKD. This CDR3 is 16 amino acids long. Trimming took 3 bases from V and 4 from J, leaving 15 bases between them. The CDR3 bases are TGTGCCACCAGTGATGCTTCTGGGGTCTCGTACAATGAGCAGTTCTTC. Translated, it gives CATSDASGVSYNEQFF.

This clonotype was picked up a small number of times. The CDR3 bases are TGTGCCAGCAGCTTGGGGGGGCCTGGGGCCCTCTCTGGAAACACCATATATTTT. Translating it yields CASSLGGPGALSGNTIYF. The V call is TRBV5-5, the J call TRBJ1-3, with a possible D match to TRBD1 (6 bases). CDR3 size: 18 residues. With 0 bases removed from V and 0 bases from J, the gap between germline ends came to 16 bases. The germline V gene has CDR1 SGHKS and CDR2 YYEKEE (reference sequence).